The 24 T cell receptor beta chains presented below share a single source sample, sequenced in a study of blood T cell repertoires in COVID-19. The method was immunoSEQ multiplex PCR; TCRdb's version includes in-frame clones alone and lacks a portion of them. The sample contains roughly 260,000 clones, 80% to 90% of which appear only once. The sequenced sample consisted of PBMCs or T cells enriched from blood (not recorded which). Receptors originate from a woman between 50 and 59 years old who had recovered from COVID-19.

This chain's CDR3 is CASSLLAGNYEQYF. CDR3 bases: TGCGCCAGCAGCTTGCTAGCGGGGAACTACGAGCAGTACTTC. The genes are TRBV5-1 and TRBJ2-7; 9 nucleotides match TRBD2. In germline, CDR1 is SGHRS, CDR2 YFSETQ. The J segment lost 3 bases and the V segment lost 1 base, leaving 2 bases of the junction unmatched. The CDR3 sequence is 14 residues long.

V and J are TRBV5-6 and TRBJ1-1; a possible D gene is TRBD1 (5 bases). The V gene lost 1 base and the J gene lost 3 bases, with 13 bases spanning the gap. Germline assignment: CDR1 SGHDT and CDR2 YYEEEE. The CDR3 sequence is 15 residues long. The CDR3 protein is CASSLQGGAYTEAFF. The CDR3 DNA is TGTGCCAGCAGCTTGCAGGGAGGGGCTTACACTGAAGCTTTCTTT.

The CDR3, as DNA: TGTGCCATCAGTGAGTCGGTGGGACAGGGGGTGGAAAAACTGTTTTTT. Translating it yields CAISESVGQGVEKLFF. V and J are TRBV10-3 and TRBJ1-4; 11 bases line up with TRBD1. With 0 bases clipped from V and 8 bases from J, the junction kept 5 bases outside the gene matches. The CDR3 extends over 16 amino acids. Germline values: CDR1 ENHRY, CDR2 SYGVKD.

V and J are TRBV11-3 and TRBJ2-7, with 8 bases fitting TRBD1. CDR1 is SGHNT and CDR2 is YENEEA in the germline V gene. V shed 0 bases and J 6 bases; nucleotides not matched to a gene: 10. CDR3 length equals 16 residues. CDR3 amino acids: CASSLDGPDRAFEQYF. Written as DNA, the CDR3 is TGTGCCAGCAGCTTAGATGGCCCGGACAGGGCTTTCGAGCAGTACTTC.

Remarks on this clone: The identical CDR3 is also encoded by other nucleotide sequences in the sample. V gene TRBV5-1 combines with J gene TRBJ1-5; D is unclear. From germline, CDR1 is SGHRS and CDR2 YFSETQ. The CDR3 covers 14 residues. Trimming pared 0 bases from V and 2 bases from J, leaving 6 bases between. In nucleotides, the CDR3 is TGCGCCAGCAGCTTGGAGGCGGGCAATCAGCCCCAGCATTTT. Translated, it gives CASSLEAGNQPQHF.

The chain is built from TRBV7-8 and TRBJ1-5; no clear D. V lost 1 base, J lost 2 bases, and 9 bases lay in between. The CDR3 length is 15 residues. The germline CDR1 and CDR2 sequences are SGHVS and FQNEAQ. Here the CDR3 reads CASSLVRQGNQPQHF. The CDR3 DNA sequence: TGTGCCAGCAGCTTAGTACGGCAGGGCAATCAGCCCCAGCATTTT.

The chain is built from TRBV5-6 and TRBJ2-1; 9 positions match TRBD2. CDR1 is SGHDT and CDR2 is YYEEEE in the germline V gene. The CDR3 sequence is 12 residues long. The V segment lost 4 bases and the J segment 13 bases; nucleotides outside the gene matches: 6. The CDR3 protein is CASSPGSGGQFF. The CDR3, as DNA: TGTGCCAGCAGCCCCGGTAGCGGGGGTCAGTTCTTC.

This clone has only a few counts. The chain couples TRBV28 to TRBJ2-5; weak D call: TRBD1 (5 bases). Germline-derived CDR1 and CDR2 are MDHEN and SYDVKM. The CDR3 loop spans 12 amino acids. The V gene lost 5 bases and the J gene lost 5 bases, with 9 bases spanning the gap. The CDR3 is CASSKGDETQYF. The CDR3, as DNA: TGTGCCAGCAGTAAAGGGGATGAGACCCAGTACTTC. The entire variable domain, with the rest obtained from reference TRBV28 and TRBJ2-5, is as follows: DVKVTQSSRYLVKRTGEKVFLECVQDMDHENMFWYRQDPGLGLRLIYFSYDVKMKEKGDIPEGYSVSREKKERFSLILESASTNQTSMYLCASSKGDETQYFGPGTRLLVL.

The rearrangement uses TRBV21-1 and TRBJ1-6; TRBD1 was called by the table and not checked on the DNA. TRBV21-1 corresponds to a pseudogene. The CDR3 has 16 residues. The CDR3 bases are TGTGCCAGCAGCTCCCCGAGATCAGGGGGGAATTCACCCCTCCACTTT. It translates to CASSSPRSGGNSPLHF.

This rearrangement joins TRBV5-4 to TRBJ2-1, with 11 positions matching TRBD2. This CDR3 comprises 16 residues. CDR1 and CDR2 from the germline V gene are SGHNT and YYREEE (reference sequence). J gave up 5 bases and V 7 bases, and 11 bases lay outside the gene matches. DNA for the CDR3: TGTGCCAGCCCCTCTACCGGGACTAGCGGTCACAATGAGCAGTTCTTC. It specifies CASPSTGTSGHNEQFF.

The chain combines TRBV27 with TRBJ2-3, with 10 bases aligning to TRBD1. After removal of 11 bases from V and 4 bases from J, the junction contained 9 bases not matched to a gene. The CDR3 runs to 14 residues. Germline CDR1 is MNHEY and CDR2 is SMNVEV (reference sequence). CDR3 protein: CAAGDRGPADTQYF. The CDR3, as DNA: TGTGCCGCCGGCGACAGGGGGCCGGCAGATACGCAGTATTTT.

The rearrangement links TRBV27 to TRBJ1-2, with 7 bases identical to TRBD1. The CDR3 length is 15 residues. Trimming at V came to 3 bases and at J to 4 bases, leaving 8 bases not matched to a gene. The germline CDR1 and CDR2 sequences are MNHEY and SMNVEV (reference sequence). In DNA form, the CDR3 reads TGTGCCAGCAGTTTGAAAGGGGGCGACGGCTATGGCTACACCTTC. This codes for CASSLKGGDGYGYTF.

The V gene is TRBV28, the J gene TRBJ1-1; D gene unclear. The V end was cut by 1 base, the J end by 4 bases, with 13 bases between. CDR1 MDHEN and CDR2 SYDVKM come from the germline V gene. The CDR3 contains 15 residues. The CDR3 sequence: CASSLSQDLSTEAFF. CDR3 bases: TGTGCCAGCAGTTTATCTCAGGATTTGAGCACTGAAGCTTTCTTT.

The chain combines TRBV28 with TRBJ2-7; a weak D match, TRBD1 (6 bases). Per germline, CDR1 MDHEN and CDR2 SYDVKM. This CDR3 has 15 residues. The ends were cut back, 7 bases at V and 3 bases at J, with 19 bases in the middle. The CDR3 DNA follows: TGTGCCAGCACCTCGGCCGGGACACCCTTCTACGAGCAGTACTTC. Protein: CASTSAGTPFYEQYF.

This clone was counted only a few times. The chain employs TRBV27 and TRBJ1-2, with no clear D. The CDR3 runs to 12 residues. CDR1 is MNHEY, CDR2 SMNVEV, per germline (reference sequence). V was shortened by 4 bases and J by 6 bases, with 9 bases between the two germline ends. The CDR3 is CASSSRVDGYTF. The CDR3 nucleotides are TGTGCCAGCAGTTCACGAGTGGATGGCTACACCTTC.

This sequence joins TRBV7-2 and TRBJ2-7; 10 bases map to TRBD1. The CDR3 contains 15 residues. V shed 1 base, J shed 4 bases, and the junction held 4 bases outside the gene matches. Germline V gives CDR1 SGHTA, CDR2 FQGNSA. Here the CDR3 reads CASSLGWDRGYEQYF. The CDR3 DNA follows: TGTGCCAGCAGCTTAGGGTGGGACAGGGGTTACGAGCAGTACTTC.

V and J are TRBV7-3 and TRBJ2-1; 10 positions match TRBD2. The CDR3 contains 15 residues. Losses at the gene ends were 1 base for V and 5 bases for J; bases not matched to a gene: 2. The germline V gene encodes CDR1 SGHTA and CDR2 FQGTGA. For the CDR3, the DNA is TGTGCCAGCAGCTTAATGCTAGCGGGAGACAATGAGCAGTTCTTC. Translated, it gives CASSLMLAGDNEQFF.

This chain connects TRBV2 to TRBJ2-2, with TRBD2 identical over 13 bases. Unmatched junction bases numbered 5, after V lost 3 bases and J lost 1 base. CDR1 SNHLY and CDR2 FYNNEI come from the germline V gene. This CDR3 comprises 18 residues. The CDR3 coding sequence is TGTGCCAGCAGTGACGGACTAGCGGGAGATTTGAACACCGGGGAGCTGTTTTTT. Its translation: CASSDGLAGDLNTGELFF.

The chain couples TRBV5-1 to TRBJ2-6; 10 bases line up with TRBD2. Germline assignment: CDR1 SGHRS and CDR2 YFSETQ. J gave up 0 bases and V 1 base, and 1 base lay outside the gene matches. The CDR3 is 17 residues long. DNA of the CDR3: TGCGCCAGCAGCTTGACTAGCGGGGACTCTGGGGCCAACGTCCTGACTTTC. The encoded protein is CASSLTSGDSGANVLTF. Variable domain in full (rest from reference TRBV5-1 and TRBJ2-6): KAGVTQTPRYLIKTRGQQVTLSCSPISGHRSVSWYQQTPGQGLQFLFEYFSETQRNKGNFPGRFSGRQFSNSRSEMNVSTLELGDSALYLCASSLTSGDSGANVLTFGAGSRLTVL.

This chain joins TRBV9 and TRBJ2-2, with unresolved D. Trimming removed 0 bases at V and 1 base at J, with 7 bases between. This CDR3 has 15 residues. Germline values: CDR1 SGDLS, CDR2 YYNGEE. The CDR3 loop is CASSVGAQNTGELFF. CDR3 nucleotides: TGTGCCAGCAGCGTAGGGGCCCAGAACACCGGGGAGCTGTTTTTT.

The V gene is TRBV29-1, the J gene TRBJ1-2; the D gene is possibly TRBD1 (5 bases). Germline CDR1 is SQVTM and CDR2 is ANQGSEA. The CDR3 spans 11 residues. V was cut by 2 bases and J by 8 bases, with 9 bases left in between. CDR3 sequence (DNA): TGCAGCGTTGAACAGGGTCGGGGCTACACCTTC. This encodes CSVEQGRGYTF. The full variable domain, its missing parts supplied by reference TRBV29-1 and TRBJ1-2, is SAVISQKPSRDICQRGTSLTIQCQVDSQVTMMFWYRQQPGQSLTLIATANQGSEATYESGFVIDKFPISRPNLTFSTLTVSNMSPEDSSIYLCSVEQGRGYTFGSGTRLTVV.

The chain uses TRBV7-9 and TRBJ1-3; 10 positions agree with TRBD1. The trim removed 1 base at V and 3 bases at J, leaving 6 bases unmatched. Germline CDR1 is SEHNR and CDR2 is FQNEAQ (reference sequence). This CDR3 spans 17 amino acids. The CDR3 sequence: CASSLVRQGAGGNTIYF. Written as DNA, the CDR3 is TGTGCCAGCAGCTTAGTACGACAGGGGGCTGGTGGAAACACCATATATTTT.

CDR3 in DNA: TGTGCCAGCACTCGTGGTAGCGGGAGGGCCGATCCGCAGTATTTT. Translated, it gives CASTRGSGRADPQYF. This chain connects TRBV6-6 to TRBJ2-3; 11 bases fit TRBD2. The ends lost 7 bases at V and 10 bases at J; junction bases unmatched: 13. Germline lookup yields CDR1 MNHNY and CDR2 SVGAGI (reference sequence). This CDR3 contains 15 residues.

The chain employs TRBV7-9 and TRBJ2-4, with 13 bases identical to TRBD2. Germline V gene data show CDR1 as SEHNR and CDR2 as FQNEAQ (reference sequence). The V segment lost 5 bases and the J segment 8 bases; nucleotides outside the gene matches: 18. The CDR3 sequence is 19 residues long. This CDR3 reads CASSTFAGLAGVVSDIQYF. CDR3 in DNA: TGTGCCAGCAGCACTTTCGCCGGACTAGCGGGAGTGGTATCAGACATTCAGTACTTC.